A single sample gave rise to the 4 T cell receptor beta chains below, sequenced in a study of blood T cell repertoires in COVID-19 (dated by TCRdb to the early 2020s). Receptor libraries were prepared by the immunoSEQ multiplex PCR assay. Imported from immuneACCESS, the table was reduced by TCRdb to in-frame sequences with V and J called. These copies leave out some clones; in studies compared against another copy, an unresolved V gene accounts for under half, and the cause of the remainder is not known. This sample comprises tens of thousands of clones, roughly four fifths of them detected only once. 5.9% of the sample is in the top ten clones. Sequencing used peripheral blood. Receptor source: a human donor in a cohort sampled during active or convalescent COVID-19.

This chain joins TRBV6-2 or TRBV6-3 and TRBJ1-2, with 8 positions matching TRBD1. The CDR3 length is 15 residues. The germline V gene encodes CDR1 MNHEY and CDR2 SVGEGT. V lost 0 bases to trimming and J lost 4 bases; unmatched junction nucleotides: 4. The CDR3: CASSYSAGGVYGYTF. The CDR3 nucleotides read TGTGCCAGCAGTTACTCGGCAGGGGGCGTCTATGGCTACACCTTC.

This chain connects TRBV21-1 to TRBJ1-3. TRBV21-1 is deemed a pseudogene. This CDR3 has 15 amino acids. The CDR3 nucleotides read TGTGCCACTAATTGGGAGGGATACTCTGGAAACACCATATATTTT. Amino acid sequence: CATNWEGYSGNTIYF.

The chain employs TRBV7-6 and TRBJ2-2; 13 bases are shared with TRBD2. J lost 1 base, V lost 1 base, and 3 bases had no gene match. Germline lookup yields CDR1 SGHVS and CDR2 FNYEAQ. CDR3 length: 18 amino acids. The CDR3 reads CASSLGTSGGLNTGELFF. In DNA form, the CDR3 reads TGTGCCAGCAGCTTAGGGACTAGCGGGGGTTTGAACACCGGGGAGCTGTTTTTT.

This clone was counted a few times. This chain joins TRBV7-9 and TRBJ1-2; no clear D. The germline V and J ends were trimmed by 5 bases and 4 bases, with 11 bases remaining between them. The CDR3 loop spans 13 amino acids. Germline V lookup: CDR1 SEHNR, CDR2 FQNEAQ (reference sequence). DNA of the CDR3: TGTGCCAGCAGCGCTGACGGACTCTATGGCTACACCTTC. Its protein product is CASSADGLYGYTF.